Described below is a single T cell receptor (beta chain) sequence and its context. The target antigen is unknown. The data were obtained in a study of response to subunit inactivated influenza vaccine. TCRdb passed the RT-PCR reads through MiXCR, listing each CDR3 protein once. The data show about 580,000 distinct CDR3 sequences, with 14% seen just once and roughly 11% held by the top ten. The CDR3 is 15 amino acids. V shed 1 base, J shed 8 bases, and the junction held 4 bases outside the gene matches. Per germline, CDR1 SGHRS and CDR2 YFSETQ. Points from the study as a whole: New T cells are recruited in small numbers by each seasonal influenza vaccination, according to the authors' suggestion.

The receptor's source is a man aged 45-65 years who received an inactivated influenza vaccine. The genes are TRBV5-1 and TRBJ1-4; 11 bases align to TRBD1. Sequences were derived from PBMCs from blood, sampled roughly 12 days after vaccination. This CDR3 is CASSLTGTGGEKLFF. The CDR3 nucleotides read TGCGCCAGCAGCTTGACCGGGACAGGGGGGGAAAAACTGTTTTTT.